Below are 24 T cell receptor beta chains sequenced from a single sample in a study of T-cell reconstitution after alpha-beta-depleted transplantation in children. Unique molecular identifiers tagged the TCRbeta library. In TCRdb, the PCR reads were re-called with MiXCR into one record per CDR3 protein. This table has about 640,000 distinct CDR3 sequences, about 15% appearing once. The specimen was PBMCs from the stem cell graft donor, collected from the stem cell graft. These receptors all stem from a human donor who donated a stem cell graft to a child with acute myeloid leukemia.

V is TRBV7-9 and J is TRBJ2-2, with D maybe TRBD1 (5 bases). V was cut by 3 bases and J by 4 bases, with 9 bases left in between. This CDR3 contains 14 residues. In germline, CDR1 is SEHNR, CDR2 FQNEAQ (reference sequence). The CDR3 DNA reads TGTGCCAGCAGCTTCGACAGAAGCACCGGGGAGCTGTTTTTT. It specifies CASSFDRSTGELFF. The whole variable domain, filled in from reference TRBV7-9 and TRBJ2-2, reads DTGVSQNPRHKITKRGQNVTFRCDPISEHNRLYWYRQTLGQGPEFLTYFQNEAQLEKSRLLSDRFSAERPKGSFSTLEIQRTEQGDSAMYLCASSFDRSTGELFFGEGSRLTVL.

This clonotype was seen repeatedly, ten times or more. The chain employs TRBV6-5 and TRBJ1-1; the D is unclear. The CDR3 extends over 13 amino acids. The V end was cut by 0 bases, the J end by 10 bases, with 12 bases between. CDR1 MNHEY and CDR2 SVGAGI come from the germline V gene. The CDR3 protein is CASSYSEPAGAFF. The CDR3 DNA sequence: TGTGCCAGCAGTTACTCGGAACCGGCTGGAGCTTTCTTT.

This clonotype was seen a few times. The chain has TRBV6-5 and TRBJ1-2, with 11 bases aligning to TRBD1. The CDR3 sequence is 15 residues long. J was trimmed by 4 bases and V by 4 bases; bases with no gene match: 5. CDR1 is MNHEY and CDR2 is SVGAGI in the germline V gene. The CDR3 DNA follows: TGTGCCAGCAGTTCGGACAGGGGGCAGGCCTATGGCTACACCTTC. Translated: CASSSDRGQAYGYTF.

This clonotype was observed at least ten times. The gene calls are TRBV20-1 and TRBJ2-1; 7 bases line up with TRBD2. The germline V gene has CDR1 DFQATT and CDR2 SNEGSKA (reference sequence). CDR3 length: 15 residues. The V gene end was trimmed by 3 bases and the J gene end by 7 bases; junction bases not matched to a gene: 12. The CDR3 reads CSARGLWGGRNEQFF. CDR3 in DNA: TGCAGTGCTAGGGGACTGTGGGGGGGTCGGAATGAGCAGTTCTTC.

This clonotype was observed a few times. This chain joins TRBV7-8 and TRBJ1-2; D call uncertain. V lost 1 base and J 10 bases, leaving 10 bases between the germline ends. The CDR3 totals 12 residues. Germline V lookup: CDR1 SGHVS, CDR2 FQNEAQ. In DNA form, the CDR3 reads TGTGCCAGCAGCTTAGGGCAGAGGTTCTACACCTTC. Protein sequence: CASSLGQRFYTF.

This clonotype came up a few times. DNA for the CDR3: TGCAGTGCTAGGTCTTCATGGGGAAAAGACACCGGGGAGCTGTTTTTT. It translates to CSARSSWGKDTGELFF. The chain combines TRBV20-1 with TRBJ2-2; D not certain. The CDR3 runs to 16 residues. CDR1 is DFQATT, CDR2 SNEGSKA, per germline (reference sequence). Trimming shortened V by 3 bases and J by 3 bases, and 17 bases separated the two germline ends.

This sequence joins TRBV20-1 and TRBJ2-3, with D unclear. Per germline, CDR1 DFQATT and CDR2 SNEGSKA (reference sequence). The CDR3 covers 16 residues. V lost 0 bases, J lost 4 bases, and 17 bases lay in between. CDR3 in amino acids: CSAREVKVGPSDTQYF. Here the CDR3 DNA reads TGCAGTGCTAGAGAAGTGAAAGTTGGTCCCTCAGATACGCAGTATTTT.

This clonotype was observed a handful of times. The chain links TRBV12-3 or TRBV12-4 to TRBJ2-7, with TRBD1 identical over 11 bases. This CDR3 has 13 amino acids. V shed 8 bases, J shed 6 bases, and the junction held 6 bases outside the gene matches. CDR3 residues: CASRPGTGGEQYF. The DNA of the CDR3 is TGTGCCAGCCGCCCGGGGACAGGGGGCGAGCAGTACTTC.

This chain connects TRBV7-2 to TRBJ2-5, with 12 bases lining up with TRBD2. The CDR3 contains 16 residues. The germline V gene encodes CDR1 SGHTA and CDR2 FQGNSA. The junction had 5 bases not matched to a gene; V was cut back by 1 base and J by 5 bases. As DNA, the CDR3 is TGTGCCAGCAGCTTAGTTGCTAGCGGGGGGGCGGAGACCCAGTACTTC. This gives the protein CASSLVASGGAETQYF.

This clonotype was observed many times. The CDR3 loop reads CASRSGQLNSPLHF. The CDR3 coding sequence is TGTGCCAGCAGATCGGGACAGCTAAATTCACCCCTCCACTTT. The rearrangement links TRBV6-1 to TRBJ1-6; TRBD1 aligns across 7 bases. The CDR3 is 14 residues long. Germline CDR1 reads MNHNS; CDR2 reads SASEGT. The trim removed 6 bases at V and 7 bases at J, leaving 6 bases unmatched.

This clonotype was detected only a few times. The CDR3 DNA reads TGTGCCAGCAGCTCTATTAGCACAGATACGCAGTATTTT. Protein product: CASSSISTDTQYF. The rearrangement joins TRBV7-2 to TRBJ2-3; D is uncertain. V was trimmed by 4 bases and J by 0 bases, leaving 5 bases between them. Germline CDR1 is SGHTA and CDR2 is FQGNSA. The CDR3 runs to 13 residues.

This chain connects TRBV20-1 to TRBJ2-3; no definite D call. The CDR3 runs to 13 residues. The V gene lost 3 bases and the J gene lost 4 bases, with 11 bases spanning the gap. Per the germline V gene, CDR1 is DFQATT and CDR2 is SNEGSKA (reference sequence). CDR3 nucleotides: TGCAGTGCTAGTGTGCGGTCCGCAGATACGCAGTATTTT. This gives the protein CSASVRSADTQYF.

The chain recombines TRBV12-3 or TRBV12-4 with TRBJ1-1; D ambiguous. This CDR3 comprises 15 residues. Trimming removed 2 bases from V and 0 bases from J, with 10 bases in between. In DNA form, the CDR3 reads TGTGCCAGCAGTTTAAGTAGCGGGTTGAACACTGAAGCTTTCTTT. Translating it yields CASSLSSGLNTEAFF.

This clonotype was recorded many times. The V and J genes are TRBV20-1 and TRBJ2-1; TRBD2 agrees at 10 bases. Germline CDR1 reads DFQATT; CDR2 reads SNEGSKA (reference sequence). The CDR3 extends over 18 amino acids. J was trimmed by 5 bases and V by 2 bases; bases with no gene match: 15. CDR3 loop: CSARRSSGGPPRNNEQFF. CDR3 nucleotide sequence: TGCAGTGCTAGAAGGAGTAGCGGGGGGCCCCCCAGAAACAATGAGCAGTTCTTC.

In this sample, this clonotype turned up many times. The chain recombines TRBV7-2 with TRBJ2-7; D possibly corresponds to TRBD2 (6 bases). Germline V lookup: CDR1 SGHTA, CDR2 FQGNSA. This CDR3 is built from 16 residues. Trimming took off 4 bases at V and 2 bases at J, with 18 bases between the two ends. CDR3 amino acids: CASSSGGAVRTYEQYF. CDR3 bases: TGTGCCAGCAGCTCCGGCGGGGCGGTGAGAACCTACGAGCAGTACTTC.

This clonotype has at least ten counts. V usage is TRBV20-1 and J usage is TRBJ1-1; D remains unclear. Trimming took off 6 bases at V and 2 bases at J, with 16 bases between the two ends. CDR3 length: 14 residues. Germline V gene data show CDR1 as DFQATT and CDR2 as SNEGSKA (reference sequence). The CDR3 protein is CSALPSGPNTEAFF. As DNA, the CDR3 is TGCAGTGCACTCCCGAGTGGCCCCAACACTGAAGCTTTCTTT.

The sample holds many counts of this clonotype. The chain is built from TRBV29-1 and TRBJ2-2, with 10 positions matching TRBD2. CDR1 and CDR2 (germline): SQVTM, ANQGSEA. The CDR3 covers 13 residues. For the CDR3, the DNA is TGCCTTAGCGGGGGGCCATACACCGGGGAGCTGTTTTTT. Translating gives CLSGGPYTGELFF.

The chain employs TRBV13 and TRBJ1-6; 7 bases map to TRBD1. Germline-derived CDR1 and CDR2 are PRHDT and FYEKMQ (reference sequence). The CDR3 is made up of 16 amino acids. With 4 bases clipped from V and 6 bases from J, the junction kept 9 bases outside the gene matches. This CDR3 is CASSSSGTALNSPLHF. CDR3 nucleotide sequence: TGTGCCAGCAGCTCCTCCGGGACAGCACTTAATTCACCCCTCCACTTT.

Turning to this clonotype: A read error is possible here, since a much larger clone lies one base away. The chain combines TRBV20-1 with TRBJ2-4, with D tentatively TRBD2 (5 bases). This CDR3 has 16 residues. Germline V CDR1 and CDR2: DFQATT, SNEGSKA (reference sequence). Here the CDR3 DNA reads TGCAGTGCTTTTCCCCTCGTACGGGAAGGCAAAAACATTCAGTGCTTC. Translated, it gives CSAFPLVREGKNIQCF.

For this clonotype: A much larger clone differs from this one at a single base, so this may be a read error. CDR3 residues: CSARGANRFGGQPQHF. In nucleotides, the CDR3 is TGCAGTGCTAGAGGCGCGAACAGGTTCGGAGGTCAGCCCCAGCATTTT. The rearrangement uses TRBV20-1 and TRBJ1-5; weak D call: TRBD1 (5 bases). The CDR3 sequence is 16 residues long. V gave up 1 base and J gave up 6 bases, with 19 bases separating them. Germline V gene sequence: CDR1 DFQATT, CDR2 SNEGSKA (reference sequence).

This clonotype appeared a few times. The chain uses TRBV7-9 and TRBJ1-2; TRBD1 matches 9 bases. From germline, CDR1 is SEHNR and CDR2 FQNEAQ (reference sequence). V was clipped by 4 bases and J by 4 bases; unmatched bases: 10. CDR3 size: 16 residues. CDR3 DNA sequence: TGTGCCAGCAGCTCCCCACAGGGGGCGCCTGGCTATGGCTACACCTTC. Translated, it gives CASSSPQGAPGYGYTF.

This clonotype came up many times. The V and J genes are TRBV29-1 and TRBJ2-5, with D possibly matching TRBD1 (5 bases). The V gene's germline CDR1 is SQVTM and CDR2 ANQGSEA. This CDR3 has 13 amino acids. V was trimmed by 7 bases and J by 5 bases, leaving 17 bases between them. CDR3 nucleotide sequence: TGCAGCGGGTCACAGACCCCAGGGGAGACCCAGTACTTC. Amino acids: CSGSQTPGETQYF.

The table lists this clonotype with many counts. The chain carries TRBV10-3 and TRBJ2-3, with a possible D match to TRBD1 (5 bases). The CDR3 spans 14 residues. V was clipped by 5 bases and J by 0 bases, with 9 bases between them. Germline loops: CDR1 ENHRY, CDR2 SYGVKD. The CDR3: CAISQDKSTDTQYF. In DNA form, the CDR3 reads TGTGCCATCAGTCAGGACAAGAGCACAGATACGCAGTATTTT.

This clonotype was detected ten times or more. The chain uses TRBV12-3 or TRBV12-4 and TRBJ1-1; D is perhaps TRBD1 (5 bases). This CDR3 is 15 amino acids long. V was trimmed by 5 bases and J by 8 bases, leaving 21 bases between them. As DNA, the CDR3 is TGTGCCAGCAGTGACCCGGGACCGACGACCTCCGAAGCTTTCTTT. It encodes CASSDPGPTTSEAFF.